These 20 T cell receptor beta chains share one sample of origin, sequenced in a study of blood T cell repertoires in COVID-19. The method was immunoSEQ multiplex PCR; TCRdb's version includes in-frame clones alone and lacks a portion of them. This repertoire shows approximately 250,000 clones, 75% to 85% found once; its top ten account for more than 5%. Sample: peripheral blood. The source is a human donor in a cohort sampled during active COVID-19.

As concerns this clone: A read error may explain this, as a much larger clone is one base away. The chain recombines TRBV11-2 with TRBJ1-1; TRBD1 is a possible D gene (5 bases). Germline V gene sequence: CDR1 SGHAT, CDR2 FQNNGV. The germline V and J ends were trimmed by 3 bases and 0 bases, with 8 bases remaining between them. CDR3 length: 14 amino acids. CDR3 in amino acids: CASSFTGLNTEAFF. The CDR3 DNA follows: TGTGCCAGCAGCTTTACAGGCTTGAACACTGAAGCTTTCTTT.

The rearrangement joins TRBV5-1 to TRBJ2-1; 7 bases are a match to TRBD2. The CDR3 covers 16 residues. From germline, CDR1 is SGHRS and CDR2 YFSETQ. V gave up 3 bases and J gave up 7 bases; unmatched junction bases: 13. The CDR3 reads CASSWAGTTGTNEQFF. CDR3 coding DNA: TGCGCCAGCAGCTGGGCCGGGACTACGGGTACGAATGAGCAGTTCTTC.

The CDR3 DNA is TGCGCCAGCAGCTTGGGGCCAAAGAGACCGACAGAGAACACTGAAGCTTTCTTT. This encodes CASSLGPKRPTENTEAFF. The chain carries TRBV5-1 and TRBJ1-1, with a tentative D call TRBD1 (5 bases). Germline CDR1 reads SGHRS; CDR2 reads YFSETQ. This CDR3 spans 18 amino acids. V lost 0 bases and J lost 1, with 19 bases in between.

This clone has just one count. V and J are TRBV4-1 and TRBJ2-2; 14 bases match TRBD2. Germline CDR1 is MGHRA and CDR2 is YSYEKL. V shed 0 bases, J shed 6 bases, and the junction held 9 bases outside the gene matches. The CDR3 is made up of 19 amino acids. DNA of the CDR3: TGCGCCAGCAGCCAAGATCGAGTTGGGACTAGCGGGGGCGCCGGGGAGCTGTTTTTT. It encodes CASSQDRVGTSGGAGELFF.

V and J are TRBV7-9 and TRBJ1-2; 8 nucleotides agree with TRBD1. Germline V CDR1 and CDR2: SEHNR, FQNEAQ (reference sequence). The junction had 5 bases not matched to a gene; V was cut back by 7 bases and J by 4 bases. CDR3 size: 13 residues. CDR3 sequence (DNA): TGTGCCAGCAACTCAGGGGGCGGCTATGGCTACACCTTC. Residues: CASNSGGGYGYTF.

The CDR3 DNA reads TGTGCCAGCAGCCAAGCATCAGGGTTTAATTCACCCCTCCACTTT. Its translation is CASSQASGFNSPLHF. The V gene is TRBV4-2, the J gene TRBJ1-6, with D possibly being TRBD1 (5 bases). The CDR3 totals 15 residues. V shed 1 base and J shed 6 bases, with 10 bases lying between them. Germline lookup yields CDR1 LGHNA and CDR2 YNFKEQ.

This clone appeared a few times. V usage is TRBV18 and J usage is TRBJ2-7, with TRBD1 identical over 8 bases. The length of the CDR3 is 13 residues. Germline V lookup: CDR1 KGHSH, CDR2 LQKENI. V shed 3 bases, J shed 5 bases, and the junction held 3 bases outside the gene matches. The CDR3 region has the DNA TGTGCCAGCTCACCCTCAGGGGGCGACGAGCAGTACTTC. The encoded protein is CASSPSGGDEQYF. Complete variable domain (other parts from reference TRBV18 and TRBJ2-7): NAGVMQNPRHLVRRRGQEARLRCSPMKGHSHVYWYRQLPEEGLKFMVYLQKENIIDESGMPKERFSAEFPKEGPSILRIQQVVRGDSAAYFCASSPSGGDEQYFGPGTRLTVT.

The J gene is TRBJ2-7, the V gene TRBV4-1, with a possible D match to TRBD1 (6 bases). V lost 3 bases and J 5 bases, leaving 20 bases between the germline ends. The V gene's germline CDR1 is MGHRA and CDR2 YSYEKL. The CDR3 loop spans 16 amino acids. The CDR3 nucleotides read TGCGCCAGCAGCCAGACCAGCACAGGGACGTTCGACGAGCAGTACTTC. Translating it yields CASSQTSTGTFDEQYF.

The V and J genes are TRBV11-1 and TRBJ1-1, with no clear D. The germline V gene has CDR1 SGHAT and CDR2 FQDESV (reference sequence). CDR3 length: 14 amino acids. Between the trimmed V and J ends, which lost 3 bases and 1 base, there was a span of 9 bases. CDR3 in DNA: TGTGCCAGCAGCTTTCAGGAGGCGAACACTGAAGCTTTCTTT. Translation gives CASSFQEANTEAFF.

The CDR3 reads CASSLQEHQPQHF. The CDR3 nucleotides read TGTGCCAGCAGTTTACAGGAACATCAGCCCCAGCATTTT. The chain carries TRBV12-3 or TRBV12-4 and TRBJ1-5; D uncertain. CDR3 size: 13 residues. V lost 2 bases and J lost 5, with 7 bases in between.

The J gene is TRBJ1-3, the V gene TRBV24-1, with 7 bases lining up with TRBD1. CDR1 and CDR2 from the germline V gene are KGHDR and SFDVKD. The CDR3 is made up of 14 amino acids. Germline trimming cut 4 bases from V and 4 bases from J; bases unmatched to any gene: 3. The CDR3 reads CATSEGGEGNTIYF. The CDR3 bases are TGTGCCACCAGTGAAGGGGGCGAAGGAAACACCATATATTTT.

CDR3 in amino acids: CASSPGPGDRAYNEQFF. The DNA for the CDR3 is TGTGCCAGCAGCCCAGGCCCCGGGGACAGGGCCTACAATGAGCAGTTCTTC. The chain recombines TRBV7-9 with TRBJ2-1; 9 positions agree with TRBD1. This CDR3 spans 17 amino acids. Trimming removed 5 bases from V and 2 bases from J; junction bases left unmatched: 10. Germline V CDR1 and CDR2: SEHNR, FQNEAQ (reference sequence). Combining the CDR3 with reference TRBV7-9 and TRBJ2-1 gives the whole variable domain DTGVSQNPRHKITKRGQNVTFRCDPISEHNRLYWYRQTLGQGPEFLTYFQNEAQLEKSRLLSDRFSAERPKGSFSTLEIQRTEQGDSAMYLCASSPGPGDRAYNEQFFGPGTRLTVL.

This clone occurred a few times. The CDR3 spells CASSLQTRGTEAFF. CDR3 nucleotide sequence: TGTGCCAGCAGCTTACAGACCAGGGGCACTGAAGCTTTCTTT. The chain couples TRBV11-2 to TRBJ1-1; D may be TRBD1 (6 bases). In germline, CDR1 is SGHAT, CDR2 FQNNGV. The CDR3 consists of 14 residues. V lost 2 bases and J 4 bases, leaving 11 bases between the germline ends.

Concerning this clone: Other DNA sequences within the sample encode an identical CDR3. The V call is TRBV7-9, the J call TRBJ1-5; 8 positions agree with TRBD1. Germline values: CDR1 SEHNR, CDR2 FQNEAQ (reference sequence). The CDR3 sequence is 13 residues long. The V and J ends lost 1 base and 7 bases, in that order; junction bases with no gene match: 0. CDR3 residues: CASSLGTGQPQHF. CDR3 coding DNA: TGTGCCAGCAGCTTAGGGACAGGGCAGCCCCAGCATTTT.

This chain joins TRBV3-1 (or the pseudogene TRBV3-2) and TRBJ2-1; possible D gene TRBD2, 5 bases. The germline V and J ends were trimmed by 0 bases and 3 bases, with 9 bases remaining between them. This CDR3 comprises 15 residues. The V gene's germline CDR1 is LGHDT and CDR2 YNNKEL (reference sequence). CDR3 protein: CASSQERVGYNEQFF. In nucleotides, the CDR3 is TGTGCCAGCAGCCAAGAGAGGGTAGGCTACAATGAGCAGTTCTTC.

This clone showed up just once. The DNA for the CDR3 is TGTGCCAGCAGCTTACTGGGCGGGAGGGCCAGTGCCAAAAACATTCAGTACTTC. Residues: CASSLLGGRASAKNIQYF. The chain is built from TRBV7-9 and TRBJ2-4; 9 bases are a match to TRBD2. CDR1 is SEHNR, CDR2 FQNEAQ, per germline (reference sequence). The CDR3 length is 18 residues. V trimming: 2 bases; J trimming: 1 base; junction bases outside the gene matches: 9. Full variable domain (outside the CDR3, taken from reference TRBV7-9 and TRBJ2-4): DTGVSQNPRHKITKRGQNVTFRCDPISEHNRLYWYRQTLGQGPEFLTYFQNEAQLEKSRLLSDRFSAERPKGSFSTLEIQRTEQGDSAMYLCASSLLGGRASAKNIQYFGAGTRLSVL.

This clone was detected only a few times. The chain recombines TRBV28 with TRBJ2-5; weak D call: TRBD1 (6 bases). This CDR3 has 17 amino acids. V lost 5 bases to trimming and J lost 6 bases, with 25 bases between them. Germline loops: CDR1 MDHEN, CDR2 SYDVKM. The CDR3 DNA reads TGTGCCAGCAGTCAAGGACTCTCAGGGGAACAAGGAAAGACCCAGTACTTC. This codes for CASSQGLSGEQGKTQYF. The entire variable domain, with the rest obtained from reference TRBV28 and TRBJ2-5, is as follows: DVKVTQSSRYLVKRTGEKVFLECVQDMDHENMFWYRQDPGLGLRLIYFSYDVKMKEKGDIPEGYSVSREKKERFSLILESASTNQTSMYLCASSQGLSGEQGKTQYFGPGTRLLVL.

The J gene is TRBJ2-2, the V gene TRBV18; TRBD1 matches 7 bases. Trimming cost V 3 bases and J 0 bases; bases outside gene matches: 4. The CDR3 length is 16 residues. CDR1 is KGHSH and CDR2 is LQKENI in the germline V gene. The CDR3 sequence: CASSPGTASNTGELFF. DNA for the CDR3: TGTGCCAGCTCACCCGGGACAGCTTCGAACACCGGGGAGCTGTTTTTT.

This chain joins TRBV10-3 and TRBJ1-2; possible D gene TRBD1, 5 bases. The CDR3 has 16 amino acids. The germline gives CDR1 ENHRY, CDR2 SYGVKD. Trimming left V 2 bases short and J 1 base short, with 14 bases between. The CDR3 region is CAISEGGRGLNYGYTF. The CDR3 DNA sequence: TGTGCCATCAGTGAGGGCGGTCGGGGACTTAACTATGGCTACACCTTC.

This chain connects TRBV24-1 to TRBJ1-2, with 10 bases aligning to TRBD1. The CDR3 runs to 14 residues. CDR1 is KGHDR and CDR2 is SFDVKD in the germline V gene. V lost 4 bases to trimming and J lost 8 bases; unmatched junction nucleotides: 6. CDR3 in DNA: TGTGCCACCAGTGAAGACAGGGGGCAAACGGGCTACACCTTC. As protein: CATSEDRGQTGYTF.